The rows below give T cell receptor beta chains drawn from one sample of a study of OX40 agonist ivuxolimab in advanced cancers. This table comes from immunoSEQ multiplex PCR, and its TCRdb copy is limited to in-frame clones, with some not included. The sample carries roughly 67,000 clones, 86% recorded once. The material sequenced was CD4+ or CD8+ T cells sorted from blood, taken in a trial of the OX40 agonist ivuxolimab. These TCRs come from an adult with an advanced solid tumor such as melanoma, head and neck, liver or kidney cancer. CDR3s include the opening cysteine and the closing phenylalanine or tryptophan. A D gene is named only where the DNA matches it firmly. A row's size may be missing; if present it is once, few, many or a size class.

v_call: TRBV9; j_call: TRBJ2-1; d_call: TRBD2; clone_size: NA; cdr3_nt: TGTGCCAGCAGCGTAGAAGTAGGGCTAGCGGGAGTGGGTAATGAGCAGTTCTTC; cdr3_aa: CASSVEVGLAGVGNEQFF
v_call: TRBV28; j_call: TRBJ1-5; d_call: NA; clone_size: NA; cdr3_nt: TGTGCCAGCAGCATCCCGATGGGGGGAGGACAGCCCCAGCATTTT; cdr3_aa: CASSIPMGGGQPQHF
v_call: TRBV5-1; j_call: TRBJ1-2; d_call: NA; clone_size: once; cdr3_nt: TGCGCCAGCAGCTCGACCACCCCTCAGGGGCTGGGAGGCTACACCTTC; cdr3_aa: CASSSTTPQGLGGYTF
v_call: TRBV19; j_call: TRBJ1-2; d_call: NA; clone_size: NA; cdr3_nt: TGTGCCAGTAGCCCCTCAGACAAAGGGGGCTATGGCTACACCTTC; cdr3_aa: CASSPSDKGGYGYTF
v_call: TRBV28; j_call: TRBJ1-2; d_call: TRBD1; clone_size: NA; cdr3_nt: TGTGCCAGCAGTTTCGCGGGACAGGGGGTCGGCTACACCTTC; cdr3_aa: CASSFAGQGVGYTF
v_call: TRBV5-1; j_call: TRBJ1-6; d_call: NA; clone_size: NA; cdr3_nt: TGCGCCAGCATGGTCCTCCCTTCAAATAATTCACCCCTCCACTTT; cdr3_aa: CASMVLPSNNSPLHF
v_call: TRBV19; j_call: TRBJ1-5; d_call: NA; clone_size: few; cdr3_nt: TGTGCCAGTAGGAAGACAGCTCAGGGGCCCCAGCATTTT; cdr3_aa: CASRKTAQGPQHF
v_call: TRBV5-4; j_call: TRBJ1-6; d_call: TRBD1; clone_size: NA; cdr3_nt: TGTGCCAGCAGCTACGGGACAGGGGGTCCCGGTTCACCCCTCCACTTT; cdr3_aa: CASSYGTGGPGSPLHF
v_call: TRBV5-6; j_call: TRBJ1-2; d_call: TRBD1; clone_size: NA; cdr3_nt: TGTGCCAGCAGCTTACGACAGGGGCAGGCTGGCTACACCTTC; cdr3_aa: CASSLRQGQAGYTF
v_call: TRBV7-8; j_call: TRBJ1-5; d_call: NA; clone_size: NA; cdr3_nt: TGTGCCAGCAGCCTTAGTGATAGCAATCAGCCCCAGCATTTT; cdr3_aa: CASSLSDSNQPQHF
v_call: TRBV6-6; j_call: TRBJ2-7; d_call: TRBD1; clone_size: once; cdr3_nt: TGTGCCAGCAGTTACTCAGGGACAGTTTCCTACGAGCAGTACTTC; cdr3_aa: CASSYSGTVSYEQYF
v_call: TRBV28; j_call: TRBJ1-1; d_call: NA; clone_size: NA; cdr3_nt: TGTGCCAGCAGCCTGCCCCGTCGGAACACTGAAGCTTTCTTT; cdr3_aa: CASSLPRRNTEAFF
v_call: TRBV5-1; j_call: TRBJ1-2; d_call: NA; clone_size: NA; cdr3_nt: TGCGCCAGCAGCTTGGGGCAGGGTGGCTATGGCTACACCTTC; cdr3_aa: CASSLGQGGYGYTF
v_call: TRBV10-3; j_call: TRBJ2-2; d_call: NA; clone_size: NA; cdr3_nt: TGTGCCATCAGTGACGGTGTTTTGGCCGGGGAGCTGTTTTTT; cdr3_aa: CAISDGVLAGELFF
v_call: TRBV13; j_call: TRBJ2-3; d_call: TRBD2; clone_size: NA; cdr3_nt: TGTGCCAGCAGGGTCACTAGCGGATACACAGATACGCAGTATTTT; cdr3_aa: CASRVTSGYTDTQYF
v_call: TRBV28; j_call: TRBJ2-1; d_call: NA; clone_size: once; cdr3_nt: TGTGCCAGCAGTTTGGATGGTGGTCTAAACAATGAGCAGTTCTTC; cdr3_aa: CASSLDGGLNNEQFF
v_call: TRBV7-2; j_call: TRBJ2-7; d_call: NA; clone_size: NA; cdr3_nt: TGTGCCAGCAGCTATTTTCCTCGGGACGAGCAGTACTTC; cdr3_aa: CASSYFPRDEQYF
v_call: TRBV6-5; j_call: TRBJ2-5; d_call: TRBD1; clone_size: NA; cdr3_nt: TGTGCCAGCACCCCACAGACAGGGCCGGAGACCCAGTACTTC; cdr3_aa: CASTPQTGPETQYF
v_call: TRBV29-1; j_call: TRBJ2-3; d_call: TRBD2; clone_size: NA; cdr3_nt: TGCAGCGTTGAAGCCCCGGGTAGCGGGATCTATAGCACAGATACGCAGTATTTT; cdr3_aa: CSVEAPGSGIYSTDTQYF
v_call: TRBV27; j_call: TRBJ2-1; d_call: TRBD1; clone_size: NA; cdr3_nt: TGTGCCAGCAGTTCCGACAGGGGGGCCTACAATGAGCAGTTCTTC; cdr3_aa: CASSSDRGAYNEQFF
v_call: TRBV5-8; j_call: TRBJ2-3; d_call: TRBD2; clone_size: few; cdr3_nt: TGTGCCAGCAGCCAGCGGGGGGTCCCCACAGATACGCAGTATTTT; cdr3_aa: CASSQRGVPTDTQYF
v_call: TRBV5-1; j_call: TRBJ1-5; d_call: TRBD1; clone_size: NA; cdr3_nt: TGCGCCAGCAGCGCTGGACAGGGCCCAAATCAGCCCCAGCATTTT; cdr3_aa: CASSAGQGPNQPQHF
v_call: TRBV7-3; j_call: TRBJ2-1; d_call: TRBD2; clone_size: NA; cdr3_nt: TGTGCCAGCCTGACTAGCGGGAGCGATGAGCAGTTCTTC; cdr3_aa: CASLTSGSDEQFF
v_call: TRBV28; j_call: TRBJ2-2; d_call: NA; clone_size: once; cdr3_nt: TGTGCCAGCAGTTTAAGGGGTGTCACCGGGGAGCTGTTTTTT; cdr3_aa: CASSLRGVTGELFF
v_call: TRBV5-5; j_call: TRBJ2-7; d_call: NA; clone_size: NA; cdr3_nt: TGTGCCAGCAGCTTGGTGGAAGGGAGGCTATACGAGCAGTACTTC; cdr3_aa: CASSLVEGRLYEQYF
v_call: TRBV28; j_call: TRBJ1-1; d_call: TRBD1; clone_size: NA; cdr3_nt: TGTGCCAGCAATGGAGCGATGGACAGGTTGAACACTGAAGCTTTCTTT; cdr3_aa: CASNGAMDRLNTEAFF
v_call: TRBV6-6; j_call: TRBJ1-2; d_call: NA; clone_size: NA; cdr3_nt: TGTGCCAGCAGTTATCCTGCGGCATTC; cdr3_aa: CASSYPAAF
v_call: TRBV7-3; j_call: TRBJ2-1; d_call: TRBD1; clone_size: NA; cdr3_nt: TGTGCCAGCAGTTTACAGGGGGCCGATGAGCAGTTCTTC; cdr3_aa: CASSLQGADEQFF
v_call: TRBV4-3; j_call: TRBJ1-1; d_call: NA; clone_size: NA; cdr3_nt: TGCGCCAGCAGCCAAGGGCAGGCGTTGAACACTGAAGCTTTCTTT; cdr3_aa: CASSQGQALNTEAFF
v_call: TRBV27; j_call: TRBJ2-7; d_call: TRBD2; clone_size: NA; cdr3_nt: TGTGCCAGCAGTTTAATAAGCGGGGGGGCGGGGGAGCAGTACTTC; cdr3_aa: CASSLISGGAGEQYF
v_call: TRBV4-3; j_call: TRBJ1-6; d_call: TRBD1; clone_size: NA; cdr3_nt: TGCGCCAGCAGCCCCGGACAGGGGAATTCACCCCTCCACTTT; cdr3_aa: CASSPGQGNSPLHF
v_call: TRBV19; j_call: TRBJ1-1; d_call: NA; clone_size: few; cdr3_nt: TGTGCCAGTAGTTTCAGGGGGAACACTGAAGCTTTCTTT; cdr3_aa: CASSFRGNTEAFF
v_call: TRBV28; j_call: TRBJ2-1; d_call: NA; clone_size: NA; cdr3_nt: TGTGCCAGCAGTTTTAGCAATGAGCAGTTCTTC; cdr3_aa: CASSFSNEQFF
v_call: TRBV27; j_call: TRBJ1-1; d_call: TRBD1; clone_size: NA; cdr3_nt: TGTGCCAGCAGACCGATCCGGGACAGCCCTGAAGCTTTCTTT; cdr3_aa: CASRPIRDSPEAFF
v_call: TRBV7-9; j_call: TRBJ2-3; d_call: NA; clone_size: NA; cdr3_nt: TGTGCCAGCAGCTCCATTGTCAGTGGTCGGACAGATACGCAGTATTTT; cdr3_aa: CASSSIVSGRTDTQYF